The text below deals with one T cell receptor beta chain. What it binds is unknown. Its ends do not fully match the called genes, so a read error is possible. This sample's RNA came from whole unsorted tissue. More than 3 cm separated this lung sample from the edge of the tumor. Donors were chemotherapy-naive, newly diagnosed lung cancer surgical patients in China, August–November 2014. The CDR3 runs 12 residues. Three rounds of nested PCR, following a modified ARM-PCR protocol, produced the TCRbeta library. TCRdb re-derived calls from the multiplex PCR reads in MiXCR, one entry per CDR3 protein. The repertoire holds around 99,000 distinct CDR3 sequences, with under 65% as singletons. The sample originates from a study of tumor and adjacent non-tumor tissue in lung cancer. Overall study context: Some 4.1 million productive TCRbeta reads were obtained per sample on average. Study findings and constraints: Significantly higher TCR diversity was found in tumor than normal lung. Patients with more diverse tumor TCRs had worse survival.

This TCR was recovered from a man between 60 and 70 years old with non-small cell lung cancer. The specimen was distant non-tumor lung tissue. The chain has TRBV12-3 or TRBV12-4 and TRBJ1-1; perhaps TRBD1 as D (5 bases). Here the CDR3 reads CASSRRDAETFF. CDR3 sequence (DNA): TGTGCCAGCAGTAGGAGGGACGCTGAAACTTTCTTT.